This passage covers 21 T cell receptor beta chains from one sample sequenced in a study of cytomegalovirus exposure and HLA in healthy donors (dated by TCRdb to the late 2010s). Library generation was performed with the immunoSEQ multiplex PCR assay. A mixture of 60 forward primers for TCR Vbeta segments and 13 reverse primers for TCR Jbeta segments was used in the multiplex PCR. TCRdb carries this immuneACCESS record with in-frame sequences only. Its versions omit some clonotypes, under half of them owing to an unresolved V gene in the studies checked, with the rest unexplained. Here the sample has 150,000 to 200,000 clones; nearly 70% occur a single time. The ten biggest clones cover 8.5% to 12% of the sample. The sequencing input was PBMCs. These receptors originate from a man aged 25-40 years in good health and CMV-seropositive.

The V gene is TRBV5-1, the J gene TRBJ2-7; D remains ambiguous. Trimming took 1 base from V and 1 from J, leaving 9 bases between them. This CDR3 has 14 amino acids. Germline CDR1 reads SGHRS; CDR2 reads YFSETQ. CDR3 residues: CASSLTPSSYEQYF. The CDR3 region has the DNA TGCGCCAGCAGCTTGACACCTTCATCCTACGAGCAGTACTTC. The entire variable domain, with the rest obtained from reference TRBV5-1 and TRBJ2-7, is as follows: KAGVTQTPRYLIKTRGQQVTLSCSPISGHRSVSWYQQTPGQGLQFLFEYFSETQRNKGNFPGRFSGRQFSNSRSEMNVSTLELGDSALYLCASSLTPSSYEQYFGPGTRLTVT.

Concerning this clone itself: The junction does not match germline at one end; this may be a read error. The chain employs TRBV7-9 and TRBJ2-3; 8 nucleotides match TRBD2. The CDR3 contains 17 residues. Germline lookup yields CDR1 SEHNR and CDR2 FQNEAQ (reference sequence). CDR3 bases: TGTTCCAGCAGCTCGAACCTAGGTAGCGGGGAAGCAGATACGCAGTATTTT. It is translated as CSSSSNLGSGEADTQYF.

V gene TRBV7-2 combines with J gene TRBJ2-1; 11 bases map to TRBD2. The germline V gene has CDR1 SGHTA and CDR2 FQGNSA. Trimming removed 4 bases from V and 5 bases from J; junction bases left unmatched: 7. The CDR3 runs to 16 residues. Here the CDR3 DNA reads TGTGCCAGCAGCTCCGCCGGACTAGCGGGTAACAATGAGCAGTTCTTC. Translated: CASSSAGLAGNNEQFF.

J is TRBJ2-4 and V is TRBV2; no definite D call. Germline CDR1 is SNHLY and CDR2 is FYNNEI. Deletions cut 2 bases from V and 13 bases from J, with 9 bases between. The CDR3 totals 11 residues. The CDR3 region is CASSELGTQYF. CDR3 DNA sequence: TGTGCCAGCAGTGAATTGGGCACACAGTACTTC.

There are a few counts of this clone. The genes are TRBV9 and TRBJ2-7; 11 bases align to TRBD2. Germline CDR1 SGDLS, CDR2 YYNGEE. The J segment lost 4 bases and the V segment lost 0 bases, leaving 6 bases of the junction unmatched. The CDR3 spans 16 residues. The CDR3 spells CASSVGSGRGQYEQYF. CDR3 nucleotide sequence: TGTGCCAGCAGCGTAGGTAGCGGGAGGGGACAATACGAGCAGTACTTC.

CDR3 amino acids: CASSEYAAATNEKLFF. The CDR3 coding sequence is TGTGCCAGCAGTGAATATGCGGCGGCAACTAATGAAAAACTGTTTTTT. The gene calls are TRBV25-1 and TRBJ1-4; D is undetermined. V lost 0 bases, J lost 0 bases, and 8 bases lay in between. This CDR3 contains 16 residues. CDR1 is MGHDK and CDR2 is SYGVNS in the germline V gene.

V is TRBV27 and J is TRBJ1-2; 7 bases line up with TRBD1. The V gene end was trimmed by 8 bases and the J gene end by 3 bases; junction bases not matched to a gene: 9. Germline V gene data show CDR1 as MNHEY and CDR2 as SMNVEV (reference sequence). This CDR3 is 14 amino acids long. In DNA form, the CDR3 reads TGTGCCAGCCGAATGACAGGGCTATACTATGGCTACACCTTC. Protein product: CASRMTGLYYGYTF.

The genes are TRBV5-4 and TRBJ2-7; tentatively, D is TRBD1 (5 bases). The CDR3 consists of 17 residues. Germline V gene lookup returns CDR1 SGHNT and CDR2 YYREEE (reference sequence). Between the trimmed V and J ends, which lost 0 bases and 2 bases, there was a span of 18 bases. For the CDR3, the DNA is TGTGCCAGCAGCTTGGCCTTTAGGGGCCTACCACCCTACGAGCAGTACTTC. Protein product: CASSLAFRGLPPYEQYF.

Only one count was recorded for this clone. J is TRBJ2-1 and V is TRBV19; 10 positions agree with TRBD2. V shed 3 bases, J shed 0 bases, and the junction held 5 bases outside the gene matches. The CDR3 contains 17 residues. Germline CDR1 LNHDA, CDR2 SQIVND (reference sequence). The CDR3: CASSMGTSASSYNEQFF. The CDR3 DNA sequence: TGTGCCAGTAGTATGGGGACTAGCGCCAGCTCCTACAATGAGCAGTTCTTC.

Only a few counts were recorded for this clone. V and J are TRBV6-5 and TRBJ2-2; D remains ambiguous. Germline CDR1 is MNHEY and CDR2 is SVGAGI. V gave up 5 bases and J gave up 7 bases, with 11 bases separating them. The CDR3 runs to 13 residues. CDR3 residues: CASSERGIGELFF. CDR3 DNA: TGTGCCAGCAGTGAGCGAGGAATCGGGGAGCTGTTTTTT.

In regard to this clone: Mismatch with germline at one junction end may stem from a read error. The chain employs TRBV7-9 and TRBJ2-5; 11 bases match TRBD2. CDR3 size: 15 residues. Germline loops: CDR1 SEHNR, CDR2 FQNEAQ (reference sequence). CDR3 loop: CSSSFTSGSGETQYF. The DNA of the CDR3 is TGTTCCAGCAGCTTCACTAGCGGGAGTGGGGAGACCCAGTACTTC.

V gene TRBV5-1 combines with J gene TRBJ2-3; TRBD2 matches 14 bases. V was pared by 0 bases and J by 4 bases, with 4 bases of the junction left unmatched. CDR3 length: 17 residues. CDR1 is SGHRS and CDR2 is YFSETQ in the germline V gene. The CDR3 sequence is CASSLGTSGRKPDTQYF. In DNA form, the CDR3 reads TGCGCCAGCAGCTTGGGGACTAGCGGGAGGAAACCAGATACGCAGTATTTT.

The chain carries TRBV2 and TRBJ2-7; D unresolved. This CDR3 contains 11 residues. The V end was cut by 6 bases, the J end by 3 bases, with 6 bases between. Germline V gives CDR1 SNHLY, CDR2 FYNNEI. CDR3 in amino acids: CASSRVYEQYF. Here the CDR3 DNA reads TGTGCCAGCAGCCGGGTCTACGAGCAGTACTTC.

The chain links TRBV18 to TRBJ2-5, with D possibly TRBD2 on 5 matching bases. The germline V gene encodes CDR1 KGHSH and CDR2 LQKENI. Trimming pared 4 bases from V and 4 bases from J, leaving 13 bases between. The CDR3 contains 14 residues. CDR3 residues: CASSLQRERETQYF. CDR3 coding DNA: TGTGCCAGCTCACTCCAGAGGGAGCGAGAGACCCAGTACTTC.

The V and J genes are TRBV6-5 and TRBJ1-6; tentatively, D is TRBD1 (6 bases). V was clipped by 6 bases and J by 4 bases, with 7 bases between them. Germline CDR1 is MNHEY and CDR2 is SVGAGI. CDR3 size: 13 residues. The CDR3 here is CASRQGYNSPLHF. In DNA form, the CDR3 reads TGTGCCAGCAGACAGGGTTATAATTCACCCCTCCACTTT.

CDR3 amino acids: CASKPPQGDNEQFF. The CDR3 DNA reads TGTGCCAGCAAGCCCCCCCAGGGTGACAATGAGCAGTTCTTC. This chain connects TRBV5-4 to TRBJ2-1; tentative D call: TRBD1 (5 bases). Deletions cut 6 bases from V and 5 bases from J, with 15 bases between. Looked up from germline, CDR1 is SGHNT and CDR2 is YYREEE (reference sequence). The CDR3 sequence is 14 residues long.

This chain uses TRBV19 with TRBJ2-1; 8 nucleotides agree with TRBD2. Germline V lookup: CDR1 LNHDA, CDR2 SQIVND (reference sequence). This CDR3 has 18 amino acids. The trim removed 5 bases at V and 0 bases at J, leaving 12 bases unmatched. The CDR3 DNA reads TGTGCCAGTAGTCCATTAGCGGGGATCCAAAGCTCCTACAATGAGCAGTTCTTC. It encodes CASSPLAGIQSSYNEQFF.

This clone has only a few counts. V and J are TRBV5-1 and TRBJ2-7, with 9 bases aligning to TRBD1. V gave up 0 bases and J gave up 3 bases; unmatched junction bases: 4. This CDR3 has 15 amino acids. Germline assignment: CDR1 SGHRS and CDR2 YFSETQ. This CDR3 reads CASSLAGTGRYEQYF. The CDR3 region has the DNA TGCGCCAGCAGCTTGGCCGGGACAGGGCGCTACGAGCAGTACTTC. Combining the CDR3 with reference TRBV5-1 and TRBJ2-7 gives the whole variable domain KAGVTQTPRYLIKTRGQQVTLSCSPISGHRSVSWYQQTPGQGLQFLFEYFSETQRNKGNFPGRFSGRQFSNSRSEMNVSTLELGDSALYLCASSLAGTGRYEQYFGPGTRLTVT.

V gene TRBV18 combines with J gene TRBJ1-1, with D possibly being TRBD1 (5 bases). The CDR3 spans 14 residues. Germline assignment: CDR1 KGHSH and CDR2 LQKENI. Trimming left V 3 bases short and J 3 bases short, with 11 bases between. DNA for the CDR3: TGTGCCAGCTCACCCCAGGGAATTCACACTGAAGCTTTCTTT. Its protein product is CASSPQGIHTEAFF.

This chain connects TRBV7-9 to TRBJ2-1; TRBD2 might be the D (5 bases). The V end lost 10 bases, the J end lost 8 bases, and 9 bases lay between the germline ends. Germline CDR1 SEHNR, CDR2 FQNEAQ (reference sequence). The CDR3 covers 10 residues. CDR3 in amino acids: CATPRDEQFF. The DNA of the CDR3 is TGTGCCACCCCGAGGGATGAGCAGTTCTTC.

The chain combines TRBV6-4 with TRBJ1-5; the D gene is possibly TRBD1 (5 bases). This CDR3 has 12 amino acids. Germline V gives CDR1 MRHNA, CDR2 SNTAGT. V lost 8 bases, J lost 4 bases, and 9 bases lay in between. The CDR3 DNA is TGTGCCAGCGCGGCAGGGAATCAGCCCCAGCATTTT. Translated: CASAAGNQPQHF.